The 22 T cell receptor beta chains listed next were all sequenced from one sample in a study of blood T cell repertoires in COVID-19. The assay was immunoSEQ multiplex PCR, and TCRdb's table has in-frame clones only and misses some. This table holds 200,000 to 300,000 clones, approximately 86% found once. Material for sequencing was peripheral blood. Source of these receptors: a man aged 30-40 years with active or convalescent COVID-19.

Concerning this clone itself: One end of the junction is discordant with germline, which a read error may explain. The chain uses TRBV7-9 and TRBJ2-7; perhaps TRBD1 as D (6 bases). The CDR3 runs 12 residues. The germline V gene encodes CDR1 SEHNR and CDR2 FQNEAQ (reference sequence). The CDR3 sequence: CASSPDGRGRFF. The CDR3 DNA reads TGTGCCAGCAGCCCAGACGGCAGGGGACGATTCTTC.

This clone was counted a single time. The CDR3 loop reads CASRWGDNEQFF. The CDR3 DNA sequence: TGCGCCAGCCGGTGGGGGGACAATGAGCAGTTCTTC. The gene calls are TRBV4-1 and TRBJ2-1, with D perhaps TRBD2 (6 bases). The germline V gene encodes CDR1 MGHRA and CDR2 YSYEKL. CDR3 length equals 12 residues. V was cut by 8 bases and J by 5 bases, with 10 bases left in between.

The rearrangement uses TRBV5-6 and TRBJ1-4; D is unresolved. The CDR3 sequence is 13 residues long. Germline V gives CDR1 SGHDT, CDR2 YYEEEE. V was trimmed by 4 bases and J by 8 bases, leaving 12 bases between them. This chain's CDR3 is CASSGGWEEKLFF. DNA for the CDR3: TGTGCCAGCAGCGGAGGGTGGGAGGAAAAACTGTTTTTT.

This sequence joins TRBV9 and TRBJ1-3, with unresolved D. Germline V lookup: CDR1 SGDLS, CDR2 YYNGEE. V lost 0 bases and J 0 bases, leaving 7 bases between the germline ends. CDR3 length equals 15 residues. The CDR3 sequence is CASSVETSSGNTIYF. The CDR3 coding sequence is TGTGCCAGCAGCGTAGAAACCAGCTCTGGAAACACCATATATTTT.

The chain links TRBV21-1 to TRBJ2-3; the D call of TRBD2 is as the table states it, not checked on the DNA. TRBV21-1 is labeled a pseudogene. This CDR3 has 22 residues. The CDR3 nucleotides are TGTGCCAGCAGCAAAGCCGCGGTCCCTCATGGCTTCACCCCCCGACGGGTCCGAGACCAGTATTTT. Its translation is CASSKAAVPHGFTPRRVRDQYF.

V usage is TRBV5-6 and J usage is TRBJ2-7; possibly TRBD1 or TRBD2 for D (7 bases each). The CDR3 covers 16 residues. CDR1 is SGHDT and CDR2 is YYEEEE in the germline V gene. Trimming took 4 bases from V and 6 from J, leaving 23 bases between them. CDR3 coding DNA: TGTGCCAGCAGCCTGGGAGGGGGACAGAAGACTCCCGAGCAGTACTTC. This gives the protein CASSLGGGQKTPEQYF.

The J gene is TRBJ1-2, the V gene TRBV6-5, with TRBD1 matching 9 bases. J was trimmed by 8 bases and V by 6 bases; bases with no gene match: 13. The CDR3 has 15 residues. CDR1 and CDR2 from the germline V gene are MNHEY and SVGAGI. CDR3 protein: CASRRTGQGPVGYTF. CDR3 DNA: TGTGCCAGCAGAAGGACGGGACAGGGTCCGGTCGGCTACACCTTC.

The CDR3 loop reads CASSPTSGGSTDTQYF. As DNA, the CDR3 is TGTGCCAGCAGTCCCACTAGCGGGGGGAGCACAGATACGCAGTATTTT. V is TRBV7-6 and J is TRBJ2-3, with TRBD2 matching over 12 bases. After removal of 6 bases from V and 0 bases from J, the junction contained 4 bases not matched to a gene. The CDR3 extends over 16 amino acids. Germline CDR1 reads SGHVS; CDR2 reads FNYEAQ. The full variable domain, completed using reference TRBV7-6 and TRBJ2-3, is GAGVSQSPRYKVTKRGQDVALRCDPISGHVSLYWYRQALGQGPEFLTYFNYEAQQDKSGLPNDRFSAERPEGSISTLTIQRTEQRDSAMYRCASSPTSGGSTDTQYFGPGTRLTVL.

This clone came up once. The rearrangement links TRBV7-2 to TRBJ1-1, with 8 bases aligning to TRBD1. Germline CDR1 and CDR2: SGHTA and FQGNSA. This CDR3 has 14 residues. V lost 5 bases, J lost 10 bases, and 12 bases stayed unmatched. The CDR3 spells CASSLHPAQGGAFF. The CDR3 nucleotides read TGTGCCAGCAGCCTACACCCCGCACAGGGGGGAGCTTTCTTT.

CDR3 coding DNA: TGTGCCAGCAGCCGCGGTTGGGCTAGCGGGGGAGGCGAGCAGTACTTC. Its protein is CASSRGWASGGGEQYF. J is TRBJ2-7 and V is TRBV3-1 (or the pseudogene TRBV3-2), with 10 positions matching TRBD2. CDR1 LGHDT and CDR2 YNNKEL come from the germline V gene (reference sequence). With V trimmed by 4 bases and J by 6 bases, 12 bases remained unmatched. The CDR3 has 16 residues.

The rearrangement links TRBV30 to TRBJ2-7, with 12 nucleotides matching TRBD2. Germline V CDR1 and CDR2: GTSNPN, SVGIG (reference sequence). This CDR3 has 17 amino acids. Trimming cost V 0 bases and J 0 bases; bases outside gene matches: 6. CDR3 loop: CAWSVNGLAGISYEQYF. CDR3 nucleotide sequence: TGTGCCTGGAGTGTAAACGGACTAGCGGGGATCTCCTACGAGCAGTACTTC.

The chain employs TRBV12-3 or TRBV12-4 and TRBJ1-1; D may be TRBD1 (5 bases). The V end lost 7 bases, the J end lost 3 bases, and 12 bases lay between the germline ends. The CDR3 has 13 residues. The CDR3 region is CASTSGGDTEAFF. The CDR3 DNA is TGTGCCAGCACTTCGGGGGGGGACACTGAAGCTTTCTTT.

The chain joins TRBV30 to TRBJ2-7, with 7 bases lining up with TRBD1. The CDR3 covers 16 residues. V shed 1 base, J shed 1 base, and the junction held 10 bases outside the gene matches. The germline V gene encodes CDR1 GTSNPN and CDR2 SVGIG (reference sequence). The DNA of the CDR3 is TGTGCCTGGAGTGCCCGAGACAGGGCCGGTTCCTACGAGCAGTACTTC. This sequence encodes CAWSARDRAGSYEQYF.

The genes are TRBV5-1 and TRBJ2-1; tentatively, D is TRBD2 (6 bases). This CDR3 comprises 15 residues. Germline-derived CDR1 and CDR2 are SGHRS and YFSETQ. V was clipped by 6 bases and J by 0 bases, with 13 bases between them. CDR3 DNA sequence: TGCGCCAGCACTGGGGGGACGAGCTCCTACAATGAGCAGTTCTTC. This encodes CASTGGTSSYNEQFF.

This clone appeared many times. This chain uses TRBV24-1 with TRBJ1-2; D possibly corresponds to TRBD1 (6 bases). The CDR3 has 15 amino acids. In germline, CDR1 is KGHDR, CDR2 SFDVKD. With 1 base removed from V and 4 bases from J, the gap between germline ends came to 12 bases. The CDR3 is CATSDFTTRGYGYTF. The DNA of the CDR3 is TGTGCCACCAGTGATTTTACTACCAGGGGCTATGGCTACACCTTC.

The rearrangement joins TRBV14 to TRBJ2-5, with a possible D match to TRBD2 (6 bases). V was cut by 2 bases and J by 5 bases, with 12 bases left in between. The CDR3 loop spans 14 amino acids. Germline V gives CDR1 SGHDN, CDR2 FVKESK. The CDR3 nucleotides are TGTGCCAGCAGCCAACCTGACAGCGGGGAGACCCAGTACTTC. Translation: CASSQPDSGETQYF.

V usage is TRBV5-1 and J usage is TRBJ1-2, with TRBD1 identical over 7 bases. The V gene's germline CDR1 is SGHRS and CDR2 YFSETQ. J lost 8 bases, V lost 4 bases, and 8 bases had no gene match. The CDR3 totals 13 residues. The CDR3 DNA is TGCGCCAGCAGCGAGGGGGCGAATTTAGGCTACACCTTC. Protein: CASSEGANLGYTF.

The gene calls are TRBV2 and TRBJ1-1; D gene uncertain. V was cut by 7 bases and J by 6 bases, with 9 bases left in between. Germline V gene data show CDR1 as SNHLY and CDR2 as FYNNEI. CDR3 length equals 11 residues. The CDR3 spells CASKNVAEAFF. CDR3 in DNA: TGTGCCAGCAAAAATGTCGCTGAAGCTTTCTTT.

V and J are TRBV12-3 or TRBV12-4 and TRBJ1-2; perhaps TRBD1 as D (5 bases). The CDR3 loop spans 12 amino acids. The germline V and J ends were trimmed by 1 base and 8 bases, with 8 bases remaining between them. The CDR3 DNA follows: TGTGCCAGCAGTTTAGTGCAGGGAGGCTACACCTTC. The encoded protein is CASSLVQGGYTF.

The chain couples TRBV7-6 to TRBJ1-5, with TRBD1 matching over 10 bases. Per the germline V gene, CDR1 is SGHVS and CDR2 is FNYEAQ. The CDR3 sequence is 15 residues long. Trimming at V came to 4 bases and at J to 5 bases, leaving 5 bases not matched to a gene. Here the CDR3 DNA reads TGTGCCAGCAGCTCGCGACAGGGGGCGGATCAGCCCCAGCATTTT. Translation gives CASSSRQGADQPQHF. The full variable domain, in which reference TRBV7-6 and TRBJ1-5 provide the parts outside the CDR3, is GAGVSQSPRYKVTKRGQDVALRCDPISGHVSLYWYRQALGQGPEFLTYFNYEAQQDKSGLPNDRFSAERPEGSISTLTIQRTEQRDSAMYRCASSSRQGADQPQHFGDGTRLSIL.

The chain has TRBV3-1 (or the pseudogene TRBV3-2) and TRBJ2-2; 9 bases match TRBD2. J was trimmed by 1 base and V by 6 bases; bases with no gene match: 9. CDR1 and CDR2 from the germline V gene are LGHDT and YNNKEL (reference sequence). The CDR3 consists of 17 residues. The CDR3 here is CASREAGGLLNTGELFF. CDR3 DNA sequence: TGTGCCAGCAGGGAGGCGGGGGGGCTTTTGAACACCGGGGAGCTGTTTTTT.

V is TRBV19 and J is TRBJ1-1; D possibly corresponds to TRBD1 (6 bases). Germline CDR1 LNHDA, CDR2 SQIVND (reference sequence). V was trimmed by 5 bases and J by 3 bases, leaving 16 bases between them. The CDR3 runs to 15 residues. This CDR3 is CASSATGWEDTEAFF. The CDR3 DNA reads TGTGCCAGTAGTGCTACAGGGTGGGAAGACACTGAAGCTTTCTTT.